This T cell receptor (beta chain) stems from a study of blood T cell repertoires in COVID-19. Study information: The cDNA or gDNA used as material had been derived from T cells, B-cell-depleted T cells, or PBMCs.

Germline V gene sequence: CDR1 SGHKS, CDR2 YYEKEE (reference sequence). This CDR3 has 15 amino acids. V was clipped by 4 bases and J by 0 bases, with 14 bases between them. Per the authors' pipeline: Reference gene primers were amplified, and this amplification served to estimate nucleated cell counts. This table comes from immunoSEQ multiplex PCR, and its TCRdb copy is limited to in-frame clones, with some not included. D and trimming come from the DNA, and the V and J calls and clone size come from that table. The profile shows about 150,000 clones, 80% to 85% of them singletons. The receptor comes from a man in his 70s with active or convalescent COVID-19. Specimen: peripheral blood. The chain joins TRBV5-5 to TRBJ2-7; D is possibly TRBD1 (5 bases). This CDR3 is CASSRGWGHSYEQYF. CDR3 DNA: TGTGCCAGCAGCCGCGGCTGGGGCCACTCCTACGAGCAGTACTTC.